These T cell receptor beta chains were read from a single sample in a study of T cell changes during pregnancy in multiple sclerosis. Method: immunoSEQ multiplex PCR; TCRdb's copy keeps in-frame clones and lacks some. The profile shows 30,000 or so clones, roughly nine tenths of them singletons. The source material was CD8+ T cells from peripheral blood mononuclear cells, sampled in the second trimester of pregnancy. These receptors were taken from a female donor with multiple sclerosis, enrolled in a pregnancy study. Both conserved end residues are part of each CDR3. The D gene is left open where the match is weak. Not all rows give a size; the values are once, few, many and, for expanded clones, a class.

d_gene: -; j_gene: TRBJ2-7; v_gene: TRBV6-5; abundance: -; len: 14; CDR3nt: TGTGCCAGCGGAGGAGAGCTTGGGCCCTACGAGCAGTACTTC; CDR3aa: CASGGELGPYEQYF
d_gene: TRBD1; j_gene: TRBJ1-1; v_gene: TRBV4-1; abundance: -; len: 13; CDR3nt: TGCGCCAGCAGCCTGGACAGGGGGGGTGAAGCTTTCTTT; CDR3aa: CASSLDRGGEAFF
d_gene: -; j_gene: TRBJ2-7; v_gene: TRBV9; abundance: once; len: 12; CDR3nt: TGTGCCAGCTCAGACCCCCGGGGCGAGCAGTACTTC; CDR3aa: CASSDPRGEQYF
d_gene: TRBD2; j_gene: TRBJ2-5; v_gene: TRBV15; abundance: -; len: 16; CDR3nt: TGTGCCACCAGCGATGGGAGGACTAGCTTTCAAGAGACCCAGTACTTC; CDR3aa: CATSDGRTSFQETQYF
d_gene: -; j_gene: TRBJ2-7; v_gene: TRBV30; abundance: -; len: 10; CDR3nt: TGTGCCTGGAGTGGGCAAAAGCAGTACTTC; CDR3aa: CAWSGQKQYF
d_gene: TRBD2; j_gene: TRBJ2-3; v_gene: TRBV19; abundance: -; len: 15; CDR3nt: TGTGCCAGTAGTAAAGCGGGAGGGCCCGCAGATACGCAGTATTTT; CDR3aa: CASSKAGGPADTQYF
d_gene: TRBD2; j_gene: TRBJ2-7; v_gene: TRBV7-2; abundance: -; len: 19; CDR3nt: TGTGCCAGCAGCTTAGCGGGTAGGACTAGCGGGGCTCTCTCCTACGAGCAGTACTTC; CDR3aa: CASSLAGRTSGALSYEQYF
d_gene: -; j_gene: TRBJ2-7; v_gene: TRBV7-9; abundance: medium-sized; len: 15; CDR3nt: TGTGCCAGCAGCTTAGTCCCTAGTCCCTCCTACGAGCAGTACTTC; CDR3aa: CASSLVPSPSYEQYF
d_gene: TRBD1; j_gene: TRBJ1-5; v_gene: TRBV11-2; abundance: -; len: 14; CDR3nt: TGTGCCAGCAGCCCAGGGACAGCCGGGGGGCCCCAGCATTTT; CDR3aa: CASSPGTAGGPQHF
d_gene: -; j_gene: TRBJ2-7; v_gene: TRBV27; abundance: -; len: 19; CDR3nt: TGTGCCAGCAGTTTAAGTGAAGACTTGAGGGATACTTTTGAATACGAGCAGTACTTC; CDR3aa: CASSLSEDLRDTFEYEQYF
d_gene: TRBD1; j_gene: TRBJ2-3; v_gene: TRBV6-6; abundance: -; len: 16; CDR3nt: TGTGCCAGCAGCACCCCTTGGACAGGGAGCACAGATACGCAGTATTTT; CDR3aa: CASSTPWTGSTDTQYF
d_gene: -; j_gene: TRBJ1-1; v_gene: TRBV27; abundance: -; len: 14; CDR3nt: TGTGCCAGCAGTTTGGCGGCTATGAACACTGAAGCTTTCTTT; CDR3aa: CASSLAAMNTEAFF
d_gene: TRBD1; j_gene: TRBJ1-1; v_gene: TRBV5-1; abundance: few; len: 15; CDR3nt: TGCGCCAGCAGCCTAGTGACAGGGCTGAACACTGAAGCTTTCTTT; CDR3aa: CASSLVTGLNTEAFF
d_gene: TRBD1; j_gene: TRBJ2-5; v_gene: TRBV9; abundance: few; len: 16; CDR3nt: TGTGCCAGCAGCCACCCTCCCGGGACAGGGCAAGAGACCCAGTACTTC; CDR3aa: CASSHPPGTGQETQYF
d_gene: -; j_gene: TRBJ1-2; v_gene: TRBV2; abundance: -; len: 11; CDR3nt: TGTGCCAGCCGGGTCCCCTATGGCTACACCTTC; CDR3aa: CASRVPYGYTF
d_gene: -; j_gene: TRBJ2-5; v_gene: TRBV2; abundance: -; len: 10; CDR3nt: TGTGCCAGTGGAGGAAGGACCCAGTACTTC; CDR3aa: CASGGRTQYF
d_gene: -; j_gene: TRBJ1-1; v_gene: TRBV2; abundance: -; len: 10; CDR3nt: TGTGCCAGCAGGAGCACTGAAGCTTTCTTT; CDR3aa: CASRSTEAFF
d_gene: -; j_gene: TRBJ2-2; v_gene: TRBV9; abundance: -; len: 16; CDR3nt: TGTGCCAGCAGCGTAGGAGGCGGAAGAAACACCGGGGAGCTGTTTTTT; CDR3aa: CASSVGGGRNTGELFF